These T cell receptor beta chains were read from a single sample in a study of shared clonotypes between healthy human individuals. Data came from immunoSEQ multiplex PCR; TCRdb stores just in-frame clones and leaves some out. The table has fewer than 650,000 clones, 76% seen once. Sample: PBMCs. The receptors were sampled from a middle-aged woman in good health. Some clones in this sample may be carry-over from other donors' samples. The CDR3 runs from the conserved cysteine through the conserved F or W. Each record gives: V gene, D gene, clone size, J gene, CDR3 protein, CDR3 DNA. A D gene is named only where the DNA matches it firmly. Clone size appears in some rows only: once, few, many, or a class for an expanded clone.

>TRBV5-1|.|.|TRBJ2-1
CASSLTLDNEQFF
TGCGCCAGCAGCTTGACACTCGACAATGAGCAGTTCTTC
>TRBV7-2|.|many|TRBJ2-7
CASSPSTGISYEQYF
TGTGCCAGCAGCCCCTCGACTGGTATTTCCTACGAGCAGTACTTC
>TRBV7-2|TRBD1|.|TRBJ2-7
CASSLGQGPRHEQYF
TGTGCCAGCAGCTTAGGACAGGGGCCGCGGCACGAGCAGTACTTC
>TRBV15|TRBD2|.|TRBJ2-1
CATSRGGLVNNEQFF
TGTGCCACCAGCAGAGGGGGACTAGTCAACAATGAGCAGTTCTTC
>TRBV6-5|.|.|TRBJ1-2
CASSYRQAHYGYTF
TGTGCCAGCAGTTACCGACAGGCCCACTATGGCTACACCTTC
>TRBV18|.|.|TRBJ2-7
CASSPAQGYEQYF
TGTGCCAGCTCACCAGCACAGGGATACGAGCAGTACTTC
>TRBV30|.|.|TRBJ1-6
CAWSRDPAISPLHF
TGTGCCTGGAGTCGGGACCCCGCCATTTCACCCCTCCACTTT
>TRBV19|TRBD1|.|TRBJ1-1
CATRLEQGAKAFF
TGTGCCACTCGACTCGAACAGGGGGCCAAGGCTTTCTTT
>TRBV7-6|.|.|TRBJ1-4
CASSTLVDSLVFEKLFF
TGTGCCAGCAGCACCCTCGTAGACAGCTTGGTGTTTGAAAAACTGTTTTTT
>TRBV28|.|.|TRBJ2-4
CASSPEGFLAKNIQYF
TGTGCCAGCAGTCCTGAAGGGTTTCTAGCCAAAAACATTCAGTACTTC
>TRBV6-5|.|.|TRBJ2-7
CASSYSVGGEQYF
TGTGCCAGCAGTTACTCCGTGGGTGGGGAGCAGTACTTC
>TRBV28|TRBD2|.|TRBJ2-5
CASSPAAGGTETQYF
TGTGCCAGCAGTCCGGCAGCGGGAGGGACGGAGACCCAGTACTTC
>TRBV9|TRBD1|.|TRBJ1-5
CASSATGGNQPQHF
TGTGCCAGCAGCGCAACAGGGGGCAATCAGCCCCAGCATTTT
>TRBV6-4|.|many|TRBJ1-1
CASSESENTEAFF
TGTGCCAGCAGTGAGTCGGAAAACACTGAAGCTTTCTTT
>TRBV7-7|.|.|TRBJ1-5
CASSLDLYSPQHF
TGTGCTAGCAGCTTAGATCTTTACTCACCCCAGCATTTT
>TRBV27|TRBD2|few|TRBJ2-5
CASTSGSGTQYF
TGTGCCAGCACTAGCGGGAGTGGGACCCAGTACTTC
>TRBV11-2|.|.|TRBJ2-7
CASHGVDEQYF
TGTGCCAGCCACGGGGTTGACGAGCAGTACTTC
>TRBV4-3|TRBD1|.|TRBJ1-1
CASSRDRTNTEAFF
TGCGCCAGCAGCCGGGACAGGACCAACACTGAAGCTTTCTTT
>TRBV7-7|.|.|TRBJ2-2
CASSSREMGPSNMNTGELFF
TGTGCCAGCAGCTCACGGGAGATGGGACCCTCGAATATGAACACCGGGGAGCTGTTTTTT
>TRBV6-5|.|.|TRBJ1-1
CASSYSGRSNTEAFF
TGTGCCAGCAGTTACTCGGGCCGGTCGAACACTGAAGCTTTCTTT
>TRBV23-1|.|once|TRBJ2-7
CASTTGSSVDEQYF
TGCGCCAGCACCACAGGGTCCTCGGTAGACGAGCAGTACTTC
>TRBV9|.|.|TRBJ1-2
CASSVAQGIANYGYTF
TGTGCCAGCAGCGTAGCTCAGGGGATCGCTAACTATGGCTACACCTTC
>TRBV5-6|.|.|TRBJ2-1
CASSLSATYNEQFF
TGTGCCAGCAGCTTGTCGGCTACCTACAATGAGCAGTTCTTC
>TRBV5-1|TRBD2|.|TRBJ2-7
CASSLAGGRVQYF
TGCGCCAGCAGCCTAGCGGGAGGACGTGTGCAGTACTTC
>TRBV5-1|TRBD1|few|TRBJ1-2
CASSPGQGGVTGGYTF
TGCGCCAGCAGTCCGGGACAGGGAGGCGTGACCGGTGGCTACACCTTC
>TRBV7-9|.|.|TRBJ2-5
CASSPSTSGETQYF
TGTGCCAGCAGCCCTTCGACTAGTGGGGAGACCCAGTACTTC
>TRBV18|.|.|TRBJ2-7
CASSPPIGEEQYF
TGTGCCAGCTCACCACCTATAGGGGAGGAGCAGTACTTC
>TRBV7-2|.|.|TRBJ2-1
CASSGRTAGEQFF
TGTGCCAGCAGCGGAAGGACGGCGGGTGAGCAGTTCTTC
>TRBV18|.|.|TRBJ1-2
CASSPPEDSFNYGYTF
TGTGCCAGCTCACCACCGGAGGACAGTTTTAACTATGGCTACACCTTC
>TRBV4-3|TRBD1|.|TRBJ1-1
CASSQDGGGREAFF
TGCGCCAGCAGCCAAGATGGAGGGGGCAGGGAAGCTTTCTTT
>TRBV28|.|.|TRBJ1-4
CASSSPPSATNEKLFF
TGTGCCAGCAGTTCCCCTCCAAGTGCAACTAATGAAAAACTGTTTTTT
>TRBV7-2|TRBD2|many|TRBJ2-1
CASSLLAGTTYNEQFF
TGTGCCAGCAGCTTACTAGCGGGAACGACCTACAATGAGCAGTTCTTC